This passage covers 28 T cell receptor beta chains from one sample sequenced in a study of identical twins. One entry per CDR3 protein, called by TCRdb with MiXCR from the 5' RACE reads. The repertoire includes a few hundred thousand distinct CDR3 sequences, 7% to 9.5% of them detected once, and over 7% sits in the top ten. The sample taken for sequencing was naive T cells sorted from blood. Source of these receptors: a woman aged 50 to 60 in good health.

Here the CDR3 reads CASSAGQGSYNEQFF. In DNA, the CDR3 is TGCGCCAGCAGCGCCGGACAGGGCTCCTACAATGAGCAGTTCTTC. The rearrangement uses TRBV5-1 and TRBJ2-1; 8 bases line up with TRBD1. Trimming at V came to 4 bases and at J to 0 bases, leaving 3 bases not matched to a gene. Germline values: CDR1 SGHRS, CDR2 YFSETQ. This CDR3 spans 15 amino acids.

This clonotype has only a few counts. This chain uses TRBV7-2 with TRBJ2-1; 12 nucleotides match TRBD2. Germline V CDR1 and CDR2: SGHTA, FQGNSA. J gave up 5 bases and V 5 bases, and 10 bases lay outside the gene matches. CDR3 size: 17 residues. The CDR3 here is CASSTAPLAGGHNEQFF. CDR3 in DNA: TGTGCCAGCAGCACCGCCCCCCTAGCGGGAGGGCACAATGAGCAGTTCTTC. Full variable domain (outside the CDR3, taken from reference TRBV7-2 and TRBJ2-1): GAGVSQSPSNKVTEKGKDVELRCDPISGHTALYWYRQSLGQGLEFLIYFQGNSAPDKSGLPSDRFSAERTGGSVSTLTIQRTQQEDSAVYLCASSTAPLAGGHNEQFFGPGTRLTVL.

As DNA, the CDR3 is TGTGCCAGCAGCTCCCAACAGGGGTACTTCCGAGAGACCCAGTACTTC. Translation gives CASSSQQGYFRETQYF. This chain connects TRBV11-1 to TRBJ2-5; 7 bases agree with TRBD1. CDR1 is SGHAT, CDR2 FQDESV, per germline (reference sequence). The ends lost 4 bases at V and 4 bases at J; junction bases unmatched: 12. This CDR3 has 16 amino acids. Full variable domain (rest looked up from reference TRBV11-1 and TRBJ2-5): EAEVAQSPRYKITEKSQAVAFWCDPISGHATLYWYRQILGQGPELLVQFQDESVVDDSQLPKDRFSAERLKGVDSTLKIQPAELGDSAMYLCASSSQQGYFRETQYFGPGTRLLVL.

CDR3 coding DNA: TGTGCCAGCAGCGCGGACGTGGCTAGCATCTACAATGAGCAGTTCTTC. It yields the protein CASSADVASIYNEQFF. The V call is TRBV5-5, the J call TRBJ2-1, with D tentatively TRBD2 (5 bases). With 4 bases removed from V and 3 bases from J, the gap between germline ends came to 17 bases. CDR1 is SGHKS, CDR2 YYEKEE, per germline (reference sequence). The CDR3 covers 16 residues.

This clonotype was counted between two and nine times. The CDR3 DNA reads as TGCGCCAGCAGCGAGGGCCCAACTGGAAACACCATATATTTT. Its protein is CASSEGPTGNTIYF. V is TRBV4-1 and J is TRBJ1-3; D is unresolved. Between the trimmed V and J ends, which lost 5 bases and 2 bases, there was a span of 10 bases. Per the germline V gene, CDR1 is MGHRA and CDR2 is YSYEKL. This CDR3 contains 14 residues.

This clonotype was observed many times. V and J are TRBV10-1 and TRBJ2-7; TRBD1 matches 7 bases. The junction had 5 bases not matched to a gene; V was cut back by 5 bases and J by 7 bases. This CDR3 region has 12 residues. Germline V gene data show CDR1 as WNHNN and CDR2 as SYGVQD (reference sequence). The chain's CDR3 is CASSPAGGEQYF. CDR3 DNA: TGCGCCAGCAGTCCGGCAGGGGGTGAGCAGTACTTC.

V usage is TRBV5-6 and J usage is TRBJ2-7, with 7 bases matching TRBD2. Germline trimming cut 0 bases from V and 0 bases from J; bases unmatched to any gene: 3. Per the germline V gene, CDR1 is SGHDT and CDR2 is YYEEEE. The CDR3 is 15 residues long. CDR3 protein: CASSLGGRDSYEQYF. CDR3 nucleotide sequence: TGTGCCAGCAGCTTGGGCGGGAGAGACTCCTACGAGCAGTACTTC. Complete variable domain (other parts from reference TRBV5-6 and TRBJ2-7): DAGVTQSPTHLIKTRGQQVTLRCSPKSGHDTVSWYQQALGQGPQFIFQYYEEEERQRGNFPDRFSGHQFPNYSSELNVNALLLGDSALYLCASSLGGRDSYEQYFGPGTRLTVT.

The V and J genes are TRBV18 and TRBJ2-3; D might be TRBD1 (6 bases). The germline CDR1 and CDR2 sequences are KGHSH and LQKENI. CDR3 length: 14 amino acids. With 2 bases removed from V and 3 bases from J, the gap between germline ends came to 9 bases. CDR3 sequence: CASSPGTQTDTQYF. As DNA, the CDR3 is TGTGCCAGCTCACCAGGGACACAAACAGATACGCAGTATTTT.

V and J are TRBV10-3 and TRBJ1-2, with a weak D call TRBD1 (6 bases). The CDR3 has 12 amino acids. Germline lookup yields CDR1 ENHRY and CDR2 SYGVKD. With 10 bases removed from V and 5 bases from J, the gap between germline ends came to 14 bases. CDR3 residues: CASGDTGYGYTF. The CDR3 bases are TGTGCCAGCGGGGACACTGGATATGGCTACACCTTC.

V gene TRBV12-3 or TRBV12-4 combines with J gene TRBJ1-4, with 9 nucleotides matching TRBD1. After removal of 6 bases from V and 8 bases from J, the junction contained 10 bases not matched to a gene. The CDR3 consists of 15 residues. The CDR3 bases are TGTGCCAGCAGCGACTCGGGACAGGGAGAGGAAAAACTGTTTTTT. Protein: CASSDSGQGEEKLFF.

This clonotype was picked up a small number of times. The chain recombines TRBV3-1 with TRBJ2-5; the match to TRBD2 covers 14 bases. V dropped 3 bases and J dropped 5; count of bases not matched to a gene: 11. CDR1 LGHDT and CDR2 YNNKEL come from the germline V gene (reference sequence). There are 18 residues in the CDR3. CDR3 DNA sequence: TGTGCCAGCAGCCAGCCCGGGACTAGCGGGAGCGGGGGGGAGACCCAGTACTTC. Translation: CASSQPGTSGSGGETQYF.

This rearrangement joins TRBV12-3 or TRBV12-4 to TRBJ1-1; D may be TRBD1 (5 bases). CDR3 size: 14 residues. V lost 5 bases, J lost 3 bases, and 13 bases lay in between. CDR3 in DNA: TGTGCCAGCAGTCGTCTGGGGCCATACACTGAAGCTTTCTTT. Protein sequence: CASSRLGPYTEAFF.

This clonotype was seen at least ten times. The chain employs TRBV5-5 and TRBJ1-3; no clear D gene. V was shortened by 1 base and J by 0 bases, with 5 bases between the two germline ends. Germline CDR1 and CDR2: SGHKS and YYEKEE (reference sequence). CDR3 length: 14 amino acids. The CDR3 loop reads CASSLRVSGNTIYF. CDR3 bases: TGTGCCAGCAGCTTGCGCGTCTCTGGAAACACCATATATTTT.

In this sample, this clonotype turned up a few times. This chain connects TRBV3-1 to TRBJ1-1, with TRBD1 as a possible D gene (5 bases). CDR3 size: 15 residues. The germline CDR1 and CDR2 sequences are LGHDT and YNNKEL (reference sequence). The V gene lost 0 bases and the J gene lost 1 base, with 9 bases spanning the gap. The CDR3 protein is CASSQDVQGNTEAFF. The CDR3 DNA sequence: TGTGCCAGCAGCCAAGATGTTCAGGGGAACACTGAAGCTTTCTTT.

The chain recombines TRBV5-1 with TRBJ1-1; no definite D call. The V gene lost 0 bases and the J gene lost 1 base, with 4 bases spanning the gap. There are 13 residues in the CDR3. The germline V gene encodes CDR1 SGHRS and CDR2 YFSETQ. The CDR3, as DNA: TGCGCCAGCAGCTTGGTTTGGAACACTGAAGCTTTCTTT. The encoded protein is CASSLVWNTEAFF.

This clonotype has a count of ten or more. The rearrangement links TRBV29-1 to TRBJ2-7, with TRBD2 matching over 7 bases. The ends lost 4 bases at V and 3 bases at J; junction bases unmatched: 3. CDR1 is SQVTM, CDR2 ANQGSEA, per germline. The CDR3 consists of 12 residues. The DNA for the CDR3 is TGCAGCGTTGTAAGCGGGAACTACGAGCAGTACTTC. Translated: CSVVSGNYEQYF.

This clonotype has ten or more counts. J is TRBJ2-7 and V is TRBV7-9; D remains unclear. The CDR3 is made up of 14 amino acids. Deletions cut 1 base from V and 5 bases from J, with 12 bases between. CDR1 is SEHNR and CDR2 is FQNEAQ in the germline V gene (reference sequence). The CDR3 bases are TGTGCCAGCAGCTTAGAGTCATGGGTGGACGAGCAGTACGTC. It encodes CASSLESWVDEQYV.

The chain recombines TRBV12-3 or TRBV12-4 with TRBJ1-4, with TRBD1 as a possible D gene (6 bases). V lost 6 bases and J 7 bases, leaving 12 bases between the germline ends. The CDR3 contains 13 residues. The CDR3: CASRTGYGEKLFF. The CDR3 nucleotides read TGTGCCAGCAGAACAGGGTATGGTGAAAAACTGTTTTTT.

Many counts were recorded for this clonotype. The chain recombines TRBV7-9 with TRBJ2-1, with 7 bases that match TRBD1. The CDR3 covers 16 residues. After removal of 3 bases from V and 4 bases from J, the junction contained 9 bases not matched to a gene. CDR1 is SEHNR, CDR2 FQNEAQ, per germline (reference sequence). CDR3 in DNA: TGTGCCAGCAGCTTTTTCGGGGACAGCCTTTACAATGAGCAGTTCTTC. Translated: CASSFFGDSLYNEQFF. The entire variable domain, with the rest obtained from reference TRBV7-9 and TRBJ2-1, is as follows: DTGVSQNPRHKITKRGQNVTFRCDPISEHNRLYWYRQTLGQGPEFLTYFQNEAQLEKSRLLSDRFSAERPKGSFSTLEIQRTEQGDSAMYLCASSFFGDSLYNEQFFGPGTRLTVL.

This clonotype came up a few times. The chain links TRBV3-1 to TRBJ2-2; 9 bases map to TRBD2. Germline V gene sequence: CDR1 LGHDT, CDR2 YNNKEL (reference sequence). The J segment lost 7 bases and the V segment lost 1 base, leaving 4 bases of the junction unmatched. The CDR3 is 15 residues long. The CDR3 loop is CASSQASGNGGELFF. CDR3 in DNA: TGTGCCAGCAGCCAAGCTAGCGGGAACGGCGGGGAGCTGTTTTTT.

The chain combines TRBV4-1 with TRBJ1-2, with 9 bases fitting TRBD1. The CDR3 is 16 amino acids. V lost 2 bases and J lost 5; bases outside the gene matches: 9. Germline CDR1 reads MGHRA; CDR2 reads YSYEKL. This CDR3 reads CASSQPNRGQRYGYTF. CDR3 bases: TGCGCCAGCAGCCAACCGAACAGGGGGCAACGGTATGGCTACACCTTC.

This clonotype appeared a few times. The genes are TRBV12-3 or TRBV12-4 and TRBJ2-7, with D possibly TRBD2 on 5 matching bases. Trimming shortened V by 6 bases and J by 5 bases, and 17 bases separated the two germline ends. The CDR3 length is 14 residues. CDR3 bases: TGTGCCAGCAGCAGAGACGGGGATCGGGACGAGCAGTACTTC. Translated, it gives CASSRDGDRDEQYF.

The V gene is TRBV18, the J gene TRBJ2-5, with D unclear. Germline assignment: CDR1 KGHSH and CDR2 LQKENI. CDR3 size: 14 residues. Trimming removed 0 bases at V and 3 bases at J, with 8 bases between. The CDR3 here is CASSPPSFEETQYF. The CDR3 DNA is TGTGCCAGCTCACCACCGTCCTTCGAAGAGACCCAGTACTTC. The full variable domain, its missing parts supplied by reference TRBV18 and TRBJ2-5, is NAGVMQNPRHLVRRRGQEARLRCSPMKGHSHVYWYRQLPEEGLKFMVYLQKENIIDESGMPKERFSAEFPKEGPSILRIQQVVRGDSAAYFCASSPPSFEETQYFGPGTRLLVL.

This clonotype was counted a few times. In nucleotides, the CDR3 is TGTGCCAGCAGTACCGGGACTAGCGGGGCCGATGAGCAGTTCTTC. It translates to CASSTGTSGADEQFF. This sequence joins TRBV2 and TRBJ2-1, with TRBD2 matching over 13 bases. Trimming at V came to 5 bases and at J to 8 bases, leaving 6 bases not matched to a gene. The CDR3 extends over 15 amino acids. Germline assignment: CDR1 SNHLY and CDR2 FYNNEI.

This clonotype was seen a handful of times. The CDR3 DNA sequence: TGCAGCGGGGCGGCCTCCTCGGAGACCCAGTACTTC. This encodes CSGAASSETQYF. The rearrangement uses TRBV29-1 and TRBJ2-5; D remains unclear. The CDR3 spans 12 residues. CDR1 and CDR2 (germline): SQVTM, ANQGSEA. V was shortened by 7 bases and J by 5 bases, with 14 bases between the two germline ends.

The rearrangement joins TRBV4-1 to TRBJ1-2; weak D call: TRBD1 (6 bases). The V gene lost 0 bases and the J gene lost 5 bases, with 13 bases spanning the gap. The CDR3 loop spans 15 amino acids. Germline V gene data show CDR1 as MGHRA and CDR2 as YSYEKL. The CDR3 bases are TGCGCCAGCAGCCAAGAGCACAGGGAGGTTTATGGCTACACCTTC. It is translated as CASSQEHREVYGYTF.

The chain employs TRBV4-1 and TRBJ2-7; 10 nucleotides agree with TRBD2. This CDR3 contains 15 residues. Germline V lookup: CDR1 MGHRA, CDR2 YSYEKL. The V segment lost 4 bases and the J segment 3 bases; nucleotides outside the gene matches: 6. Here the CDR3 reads CASSLTGTSDYEQYF. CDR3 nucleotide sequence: TGCGCCAGCAGCCTCACCGGGACTAGCGACTACGAGCAGTACTTC.

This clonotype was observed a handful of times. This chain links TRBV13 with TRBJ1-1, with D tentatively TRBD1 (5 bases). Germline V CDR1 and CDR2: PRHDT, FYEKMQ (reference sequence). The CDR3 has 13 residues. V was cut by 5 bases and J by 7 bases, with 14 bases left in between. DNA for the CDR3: TGTGCCAGCAGCCCTCGGAGGGGAAGTGAAGCTTTCTTT. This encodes CASSPRRGSEAFF.